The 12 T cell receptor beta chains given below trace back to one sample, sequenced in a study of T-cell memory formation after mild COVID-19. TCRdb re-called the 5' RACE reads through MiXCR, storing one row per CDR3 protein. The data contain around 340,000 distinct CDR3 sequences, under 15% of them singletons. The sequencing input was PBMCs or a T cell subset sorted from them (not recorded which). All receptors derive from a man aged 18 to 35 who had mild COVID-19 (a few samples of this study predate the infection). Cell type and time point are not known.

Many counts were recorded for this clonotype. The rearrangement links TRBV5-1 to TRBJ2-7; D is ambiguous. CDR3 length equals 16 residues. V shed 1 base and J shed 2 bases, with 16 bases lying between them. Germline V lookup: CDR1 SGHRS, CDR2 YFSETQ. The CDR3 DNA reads TGCGCCAGCAGCTTGTCGTCATTCGGCGAAGCCTACGAGCAGTACGTC. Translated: CASSLSSFGEAYEQYV.

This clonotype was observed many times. CDR3 nucleotides: TGTGCCAGCAGCCTCCTGGAGGGGTACTATAATTCACCCCTCCACTTT. This sequence encodes CASSLLEGYYNSPLHF. The rearrangement joins TRBV5-6 to TRBJ1-6; a weak D match, TRBD1 (5 bases). Trimming stripped 4 bases from V and 3 bases from J, with 14 bases between. The CDR3 is 16 amino acids. The V gene's germline CDR1 is SGHDT and CDR2 YYEEEE.

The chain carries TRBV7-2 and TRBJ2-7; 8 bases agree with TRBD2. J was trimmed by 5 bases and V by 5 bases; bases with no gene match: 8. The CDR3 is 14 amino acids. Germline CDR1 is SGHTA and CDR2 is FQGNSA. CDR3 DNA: TGTGCCAGCAGCCCCGGACTAGCAGTCCACGAGCAGTACGTC. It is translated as CASSPGLAVHEQYV.

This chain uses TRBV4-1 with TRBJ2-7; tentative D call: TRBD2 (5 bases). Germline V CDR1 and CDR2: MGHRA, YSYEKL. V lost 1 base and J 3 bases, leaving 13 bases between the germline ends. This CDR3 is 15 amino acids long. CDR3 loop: CASSQVGDGDYEQYF. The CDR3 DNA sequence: TGCGCCAGCAGCCAAGTGGGAGACGGGGACTACGAGCAGTACTTC.

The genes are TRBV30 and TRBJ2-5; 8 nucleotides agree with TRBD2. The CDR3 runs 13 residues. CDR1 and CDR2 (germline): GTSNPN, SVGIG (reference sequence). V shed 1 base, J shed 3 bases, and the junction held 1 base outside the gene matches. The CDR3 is CAWSAGGEETQYF. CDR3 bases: TGTGCCTGGAGTGCCGGGGGGGAAGAGACCCAGTACTTC. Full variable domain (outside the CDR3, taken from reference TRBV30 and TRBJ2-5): SQTIHQWPATLVQPVGSPLSLECTVEGTSNPNLYWYRQAAGRGLQLLFYSVGIGQISSEVPQNLSASRPQDRQFILSSKKLLLSDSGFYLCAWSAGGEETQYFGPGTRLLVL.

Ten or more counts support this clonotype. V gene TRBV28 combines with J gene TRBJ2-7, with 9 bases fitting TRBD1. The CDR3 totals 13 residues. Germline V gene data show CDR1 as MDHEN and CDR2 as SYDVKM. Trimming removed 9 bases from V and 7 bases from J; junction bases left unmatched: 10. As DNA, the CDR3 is TGTGCCAGTTCGGGACAGGGTCCGTATGAGCAGTACTTC. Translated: CASSGQGPYEQYF.

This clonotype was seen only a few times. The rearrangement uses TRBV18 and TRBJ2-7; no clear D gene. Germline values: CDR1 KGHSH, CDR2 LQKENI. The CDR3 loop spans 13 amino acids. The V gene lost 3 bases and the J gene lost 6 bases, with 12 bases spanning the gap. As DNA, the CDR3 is TGTGCCAGCTCACCCCGGACCCGGCGCGAGCAGTACGTC. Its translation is CASSPRTRREQYV.

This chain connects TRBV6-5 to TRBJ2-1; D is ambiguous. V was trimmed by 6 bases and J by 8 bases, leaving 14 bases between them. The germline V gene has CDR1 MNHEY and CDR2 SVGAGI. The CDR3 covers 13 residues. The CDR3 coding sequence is TGTGCCAGCAGCTCCCAGGCCTGGGATGAGCAGTTCTTC. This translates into CASSSQAWDEQFF.

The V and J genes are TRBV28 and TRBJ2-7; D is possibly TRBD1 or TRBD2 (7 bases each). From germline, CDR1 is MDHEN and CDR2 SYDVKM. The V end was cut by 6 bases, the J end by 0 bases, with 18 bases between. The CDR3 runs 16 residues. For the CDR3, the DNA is TGTGCCAGCAGACCCAGCGGGACAGCGATCTCCTACGAGCAGTACGTC. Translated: CASRPSGTAISYEQYV.

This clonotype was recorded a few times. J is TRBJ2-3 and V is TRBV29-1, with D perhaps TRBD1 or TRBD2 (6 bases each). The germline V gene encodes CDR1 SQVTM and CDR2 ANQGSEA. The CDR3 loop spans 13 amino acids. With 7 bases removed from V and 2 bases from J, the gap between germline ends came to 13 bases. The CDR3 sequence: CSGRGLDTDTQYF. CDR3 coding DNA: TGCAGCGGGAGGGGGTTAGACACAGATACGCAGTATTTT.

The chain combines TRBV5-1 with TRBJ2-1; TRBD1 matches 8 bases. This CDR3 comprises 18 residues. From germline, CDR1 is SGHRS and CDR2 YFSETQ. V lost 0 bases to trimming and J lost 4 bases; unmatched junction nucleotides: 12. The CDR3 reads CASSLAPTGQGGYNEQFF. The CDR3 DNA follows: TGCGCCAGCAGCTTGGCCCCTACCGGACAGGGCGGGTACAATGAGCAGTTCTTC.

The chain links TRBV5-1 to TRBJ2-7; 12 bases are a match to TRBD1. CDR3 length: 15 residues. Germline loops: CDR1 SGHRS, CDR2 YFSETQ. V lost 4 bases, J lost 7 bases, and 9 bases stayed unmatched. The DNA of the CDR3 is TGCGCCAGCAGCCCATCCGGGACAGGGGGCGGTGAGCAGTACTTC. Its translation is CASSPSGTGGGEQYF. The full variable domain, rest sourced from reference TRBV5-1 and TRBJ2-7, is KAGVTQTPRYLIKTRGQQVTLSCSPISGHRSVSWYQQTPGQGLQFLFEYFSETQRNKGNFPGRFSGRQFSNSRSEMNVSTLELGDSALYLCASSPSGTGGGEQYFGPGTRLTVT.